Sequencing of this T cell receptor beta chain was carried out in a study of T cell responses to AZD1222 COVID-19 vaccine. Study overall: Second-dose recipients at about 4 or about 12 weeks were treated as one pooled group. Study-wide points: Seropositive status at baseline applied to only 6 or 7 AZD1222 recipients. Repertoire sampling happened only post peak T cell response.

As concerns this clone: Antigen: not known.

Sequencing was performed with immunoSEQ multiplex PCR; in TCRdb, only in-frame clones are kept and a portion is missing. The sample carries about 140,000 clones, 92% recorded once. The V end was cut by 0 bases, the J end by 4 bases, with 13 bases between. Germline V CDR1 and CDR2: MGHRA, YSYEKL. CDR3 length: 16 amino acids. The clonotype comes from an adult in good health. J is TRBJ1-5 and V is TRBV4-1; D is perhaps TRBD1 (6 bases). Material: peripheral blood, obtained on day 0 of AZD1222 vaccination. The CDR3 here is CASSQDLGQINQPQHF. CDR3 bases: TGCGCCAGCAGCCAAGATCTTGGACAGATTAATCAGCCCCAGCATTTT.